This T cell receptor (beta chain) was retrieved from a study of PD-L1 blockade in urothelial cancer. In the study overall: Patients started atezolizumab in 2014, 1,200 mg intravenously every 3 weeks. In the patient group, about 90% of the roughly 30 were males with bladder-origin urothelial cancer. A median approximately 150,000 T cells were found in blood samples.

Indicated time point: pretreatment peripheral blood. A note on this clone: What it binds is not known.

Data came from immunoSEQ multiplex PCR; TCRdb stores just in-frame clones and leaves some out. There are approximately 100,000 clones in the sample; around 89% occur only once, and 0.85% to 1% lies in the top ten. Study findings and constraints: In blood at 3 weeks, tumor-associated clones expanded more among patients with durable benefit.

The specimen was PBMCs, collected around atezolizumab (anti-PD-L1) treatment. The receptor was isolated from a woman of 80 years or more with urothelial cancer.

The CDR3 region has the DNA TGTGCCAGCAGCTTACAGGGTTCGTATCAGCCCCAGCATTTT. Its translation: CASSLQGSYQPQHF. This sequence joins TRBV5-4 and TRBJ1-5, with D possibly TRBD1 on 6 matching bases. CDR1 is SGHNT, CDR2 YYREEE, per germline (reference sequence). V was pared by 2 bases and J by 5 bases, with 11 bases between. CDR3 size: 14 residues.